One and the same sample provided the 4 T cell receptor beta chains below, sequenced in a study of blood T cell repertoires in COVID-19. TCRdb keeps only in-frame clones here, not all; method: immunoSEQ multiplex PCR. The sample comprises approximately 150,000 clones, over 85% of which are singletons, and under 2% rests with the top ten. Material: peripheral blood. These receptor sequences come from a human donor in a cohort sampled during active COVID-19.

The chain uses TRBV6-1 and TRBJ2-7; TRBD2 agrees at 11 bases. The CDR3 contains 15 residues. The germline gives CDR1 MNHNS, CDR2 SASEGT. Unmatched junction bases numbered 1, after V lost 1 base and J lost 2 bases. The CDR3 is CASSEVAGGTYEQYF. The CDR3, as DNA: TGTGCCAGCAGTGAAGTAGCGGGGGGGACCTACGAGCAGTACTTC.

The rearrangement joins TRBV6-1 to TRBJ2-3, with TRBD1 as a possible D gene (5 bases). Germline CDR1 reads MNHNS; CDR2 reads SASEGT. V gave up 1 base and J gave up 0 bases, with 11 bases separating them. The CDR3 loop spans 16 amino acids. CDR3 amino acids: CASSEVGVTSTDTQYF. CDR3 coding DNA: TGTGCCAGCAGTGAAGTAGGGGTTACTAGCACAGATACGCAGTATTTT.

J is TRBJ2-5 and V is TRBV11-3, with 10 positions matching TRBD1. V shed 5 bases and J 5 bases; nucleotides not matched to a gene: 11. CDR3 length: 16 amino acids. CDR1 and CDR2 from the germline V gene are SGHNT and YENEEA. The CDR3 DNA follows: TGTGCCAGCAGCCCCGGAGGACAGGGGGTCGCGGAGACCCAGTACTTC. The encoded protein is CASSPGGQGVAETQYF.

This rearrangement joins TRBV9 to TRBJ2-2; 9 nucleotides align to TRBD1. The germline V gene encodes CDR1 SGDLS and CDR2 YYNGEE. V dropped 1 base and J dropped 5; count of bases not matched to a gene: 3. CDR3 size: 15 residues. The chain's CDR3 is CASSVRTGVTGELFF. The CDR3 DNA reads as TGTGCCAGCAGCGTAAGGACAGGGGTTACCGGGGAGCTGTTTTTT. The full variable domain, in which reference TRBV9 and TRBJ2-2 provide the parts outside the CDR3, is DSGVTQTPKHLITATGQRVTLRCSPRSGDLSVYWYQQSLDQGLQFLIQYYNGEERAKGNILERFSAQQFPDLHSELNLSSLELGDSALYFCASSVRTGVTGELFFGEGSRLTVL.